The entry below gives a single T cell receptor (beta chain) sequence along with its context. The entry originates in a study of blood T cell repertoires in COVID-19. Germline V lookup: CDR1 ENHRY, CDR2 SYGVKD. Trimming stripped 5 bases from V and 9 bases from J, with 20 bases between. The CDR3 totals 16 residues. Per the study methods: Reference gene primer amplification in the assay estimated nucleated cell counts. The table came from immunoSEQ multiplex PCR; TCRdb's copy has only in-frame clones and leaves some out. For V, J and clone size, that table is used; D and trimming come from the DNA. The sample consists of approximately 300,000 clones, approximately 83% of them appearing once.

This sequence was found in a person aged 70 to 80 with COVID-19, enrolled during active disease. Sample: peripheral blood. The V call is TRBV10-3, the J call TRBJ1-6, with D tentatively TRBD1 (6 bases). The DNA for the CDR3 is TGTGCCATCAGTCGGGGCGGGGGGCGCGGAGGTTCACCCCTCCACTTT. It translates to CAISRGGGRGGSPLHF.